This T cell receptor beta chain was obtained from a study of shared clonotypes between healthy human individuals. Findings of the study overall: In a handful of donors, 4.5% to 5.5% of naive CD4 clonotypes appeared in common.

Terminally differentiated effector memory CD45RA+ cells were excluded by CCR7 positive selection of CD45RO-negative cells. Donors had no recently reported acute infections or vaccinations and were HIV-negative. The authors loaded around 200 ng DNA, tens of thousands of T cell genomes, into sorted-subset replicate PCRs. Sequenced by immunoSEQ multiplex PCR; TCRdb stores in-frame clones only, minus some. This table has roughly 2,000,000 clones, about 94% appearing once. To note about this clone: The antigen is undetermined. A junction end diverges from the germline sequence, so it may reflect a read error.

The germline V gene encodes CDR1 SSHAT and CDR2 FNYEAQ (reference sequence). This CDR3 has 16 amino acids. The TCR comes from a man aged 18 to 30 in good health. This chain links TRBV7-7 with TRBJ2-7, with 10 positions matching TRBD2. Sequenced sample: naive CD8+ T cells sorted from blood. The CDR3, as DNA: TGTGCTAGCAGCTTAGTGACTAGCGGGTATTCCTACGAGCAGTACTTC. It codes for CASSLVTSGYSYEQYF.